These T cell receptor beta chains were read from a single sample in a study of cytomegalovirus exposure and HLA in healthy donors. Libraries were prepared by immunoSEQ multiplex PCR; TCRdb keeps only in-frame clonotypes and omits some of them. The repertoire holds approximately 180,000 clones, with 55% to 75% as singletons. Sequencing used PBMCs. Receptors were obtained from a human donor in good health. The CDR3 runs from the conserved cysteine through the conserved F or W. D genes are given only for firm matches. A row's size may be missing; if present it is once, few, many or a size class.

V	D	J	size	DNA	CDR3
TRBV27	-	TRBJ1-1	once	TGTGCCAGCAGTTCAGGTTTGAACACTGAAGCTTTCTTT	CASSSGLNTEAFF
TRBV7-9	TRBD1	TRBJ1-4	-	TGTTCCAGCAGCTTATCAAGCATACCAGGGGGTCGGGAAAAACTGTTTTTT	CSSSLSSIPGGREKLFF
TRBV6-4	TRBD2	TRBJ2-3	-	TGTGCCAGCAGTGAACTAGCGGGGGCCACAGATACGCAGTATTTT	CASSELAGATDTQYF
TRBV28	TRBD1	TRBJ2-5	-	TGTGCCAGCCTTCGACAGGGGGGCGAGACCCAGTACTTC	CASLRQGGETQYF
TRBV6-5	TRBD2	TRBJ2-7	-	TGTGCCAGCAGTTACTCGGACGGACTAGGCGAGCAGTACTTC	CASSYSDGLGEQYF
TRBV5-6	TRBD2	TRBJ2-3	-	TGTGCCAGCAGCACCGGACTAGCGGGGGGCCCAAGAAACACAGATACGCAGTATTTT	CASSTGLAGGPRNTDTQYF
TRBV5-1	TRBD1	TRBJ2-3	-	TGCGCCAGCAGCTTGGCTCAAGGACAGGGGCCAGATACGCAGTATTTT	CASSLAQGQGPDTQYF
TRBV11-2	-	TRBJ2-1	-	TGTGCCAGCAGCTTAGATCGATCCAGCAATGAGCAGTTCTTC	CASSLDRSSNEQFF
TRBV6-1	-	TRBJ2-5	-	TGTGCCAGCAGTGAAGATCAAGGGGTATATACCCCAGAGACCCAGTACTTC	CASSEDQGVYTPETQYF
TRBV18	TRBD1	TRBJ1-2	-	TGTGCCAGCTCACCTACACGGACAGGGGGAGACTATGGCTACACCTTC	CASSPTRTGGDYGYTF
TRBV4-1	-	TRBJ1-1	-	TGCGCCAGCAGCCAAGGAGAATCCGAAGCTTTCTTT	CASSQGESEAFF
TRBV5-3	-	TRBJ1-5	-	TGTGCCCCAGGCCTGTCAGGGGAGAGCAATCAGCCCCAGCATTTT	CAPGLSGESNQPQHF
TRBV30	-	TRBJ2-5	-	TGTGCCTGGAGTGTGGACAACGGAGAGACCCAGTACTTC	CAWSVDNGETQYF
TRBV7-9	-	TRBJ2-3	-	TGTGCCAGCAGCTTAGGCGACGGGGGTACGCAGTATTTT	CASSLGDGGTQYF
TRBV5-4	TRBD1	TRBJ1-1	-	TGTGCCAGTAGGCCCGGGACAGGGGGCTCCCGGGCCACTGAAGCTTTCTTT	CASRPGTGGSRATEAFF
TRBV7-7	TRBD1	TRBJ2-7	-	TGTGCTAGCAGCTTATCGGGACAGGGAGACGAGCAGTACTTC	CASSLSGQGDEQYF
TRBV25-1	-	TRBJ1-2	-	TGTGCCAGCAGTGTAGGGGAGGGATACTATGGCTACACCTTC	CASSVGEGYYGYTF
TRBV10-3	TRBD1	TRBJ2-1	-	TGTGCCATCAAGACGGGACAGGGGAATGAGCAGTTCTTC	CAIKTGQGNEQFF
TRBV30	-	TRBJ2-5	once	TGTGCCTGGAGCGAAGGACGAGGGGGGGAGCAGTACTTC	CAWSEGRGGEQYF
TRBV19	-	TRBJ2-3	-	TGTGCCAGTAGTATTTTAAGCGTAGGGGCAGATACGCAGTATTTT	CASSILSVGADTQYF
TRBV4-3	-	TRBJ2-3	-	TGCGCCAGCAGCCTATCCGGGACTAGCACAGATACGCAGTATTTT	CASSLSGTSTDTQYF
TRBV6-5	-	TRBJ1-1	-	TGTGCCAGCAGTTACCGGAGGGCGGATGAAGCTTTCTTT	CASSYRRADEAFF